One sample yielded the 28 T cell receptor beta chains listed below, sequenced in a study of blood T cell repertoires in COVID-19 (dated by TCRdb to about 2020). The library was prepared using the immunoSEQ multiplex PCR assay. The immuneACCESS repertoire file appears here via TCRdb, limited to in-frame rearrangements. These files lack a portion of the clones; in checked studies, under half of the deficit traces to unresolved V genes, and the cause of the others is not known. This sample holds fewer than 250,000 clones; about 88% were observed only once. The ten largest clones capture 1.5% to 2% of the sample. The sequencing input was peripheral blood. The receptors were sampled from a man between 65 and 85 years old with acute or convalescent COVID-19.

The chain joins TRBV6-5 to TRBJ1-5; tentatively, D is TRBD1 (5 bases). Germline V gene sequence: CDR1 MNHEY, CDR2 SVGAGI. V lost 6 bases, J lost 0 bases, and 12 bases lay in between. This CDR3 has 15 amino acids. The CDR3 spells CASRGEGDSNQPQHF. The CDR3 bases are TGTGCCAGCAGGGGGGAGGGAGATAGCAATCAGCCCCAGCATTTT.

The gene calls are TRBV24-1 and TRBJ1-1, with 8 bases aligning to TRBD1. V was clipped by 4 bases and J by 6 bases; unmatched bases: 9. Germline assignment: CDR1 KGHDR and CDR2 SFDVKD. This CDR3 spans 15 amino acids. The CDR3 loop is CATSDLGQGSSEAFF. DNA for the CDR3: TGTGCCACCAGTGACCTAGGACAGGGTAGTTCTGAAGCTTTCTTT.

This rearrangement joins TRBV19 to TRBJ2-3, with 7 positions matching TRBD1. This CDR3 is 13 amino acids long. Germline V gene lookup returns CDR1 LNHDA and CDR2 SQIVND (reference sequence). Unmatched junction bases numbered 8, after V lost 6 bases and J lost 8 bases. CDR3 sequence (DNA): TGTGCCAGTAGGGACAGGACCCTCGGTACGCAGTATTTT. This translates into CASRDRTLGTQYF.

The chain recombines TRBV4-3 with TRBJ2-7; D might be TRBD1 (5 bases). The CDR3 has 15 amino acids. V was pared by 0 bases and J by 2 bases, with 11 bases between. Germline V gene sequence: CDR1 LGHNA, CDR2 YSLEER. CDR3 loop: CASSQDPTGTYEQYF. The CDR3 region has the DNA TGCGCCAGCAGCCAAGACCCCACAGGAACCTACGAGCAGTACTTC.

This rearrangement joins TRBV5-4 to TRBJ2-1, with 10 nucleotides matching TRBD2. The CDR3 is made up of 17 amino acids. The V gene end was trimmed by 0 bases and the J gene end by 2 bases; junction bases not matched to a gene: 5. Germline lookup yields CDR1 SGHNT and CDR2 YYREEE (reference sequence). The CDR3 sequence: CASSLDPLAGAYNEQFF. In DNA, the CDR3 is TGTGCCAGCAGCTTGGACCCTCTAGCGGGGGCCTACAATGAGCAGTTCTTC.

This clone was detected only once. V is TRBV7-8 and J is TRBJ2-3; 13 bases match TRBD2. Looked up from germline, CDR1 is SGHVS and CDR2 is FQNEAQ. Trimming removed 3 bases from V and 6 bases from J; junction bases left unmatched: 6. This CDR3 has 16 residues. The CDR3 loop reads CASSFGLAGVSDTQYF. The DNA of the CDR3 is TGTGCCAGCAGCTTTGGACTAGCGGGAGTGTCGGATACGCAGTATTTT.

The chain is built from TRBV10-3 and TRBJ2-2; TRBD1 matches 8 bases. V was pared by 7 bases and J by 6 bases, with 10 bases of the junction left unmatched. The CDR3 sequence is 15 residues long. Germline CDR1 and CDR2: ENHRY and SYGVKD. The CDR3: CAINPTGEVAGELFF. CDR3 DNA sequence: TGTGCCATCAATCCGACAGGGGAGGTCGCCGGGGAGCTGTTTTTT.

J is TRBJ2-1 and V is TRBV5-1; 8 nucleotides line up with TRBD2. Germline CDR1 is SGHRS and CDR2 is YFSETQ. The CDR3 length is 19 residues. V shed 9 bases and J 1 base; nucleotides not matched to a gene: 21. The CDR3 bases are TGCGCCACCACAAACTGGGGCCCTGGCCTAGCGGGTTCCTACAATGAGCAGTTCTTC. Translated, it gives CATTNWGPGLAGSYNEQFF.

This chain connects TRBV27 to TRBJ2-1; 12 bases agree with TRBD2. In germline, CDR1 is MNHEY, CDR2 SMNVEV (reference sequence). This CDR3 is built from 16 residues. V was pared by 5 bases and J by 3 bases, with 5 bases of the junction left unmatched. The CDR3 reads CASSTRLAGDYNEQFF. The CDR3 DNA is TGTGCCAGCAGTACTCGACTAGCGGGGGACTACAATGAGCAGTTCTTC.

The J gene is TRBJ2-6, the V gene TRBV6-5; 9 positions match TRBD1. CDR3 length: 15 residues. The germline V gene encodes CDR1 MNHEY and CDR2 SVGAGI. V shed 6 bases and J 1 base; nucleotides not matched to a gene: 1. The CDR3 loop reads CASSGQGSGANVLTF. The CDR3 bases are TGTGCCAGCAGCGGACAGGGGTCTGGGGCCAACGTCCTGACTTTC.

This chain connects TRBV5-1 to TRBJ1-2; D perhaps matches TRBD1 (6 bases). The CDR3 is 15 residues long. The V gene's germline CDR1 is SGHRS and CDR2 YFSETQ. Trimming took off 4 bases at V and 0 bases at J, with 13 bases between the two ends. In nucleotides, the CDR3 is TGCGCCAGCAGCCTTGGGACAACTACTAACTATGGCTACACCTTC. Its protein is CASSLGTTTNYGYTF.

This clone was counted a single time. V usage is TRBV15 and J usage is TRBJ2-1, with 10 bases identical to TRBD2. In germline, CDR1 is LNHNV, CDR2 YYDKDF (reference sequence). The CDR3 sequence is 17 residues long. V was clipped by 4 bases and J by 4 bases; unmatched bases: 10. The CDR3 nucleotides are TGTGCCACCAGCACAACCCTGTCTAGCGGGAGATACAATGAGCAGTTCTTC. It encodes CATSTTLSSGRYNEQFF.

The V call is TRBV27, the J call TRBJ1-5; perhaps TRBD1 as D (6 bases). The V and J ends lost 6 bases and 2 bases respectively, with 14 bases between them. Germline CDR1 and CDR2: MNHEY and SMNVEV (reference sequence). The CDR3 length is 15 residues. As DNA, the CDR3 is TGTGCCAGCAGAGAGCATGGGGGCGGCAATCAGCCCCAGCATTTT. It is translated as CASREHGGGNQPQHF.

J is TRBJ1-2 and V is TRBV28; 7 bases fit TRBD1. Germline lookup yields CDR1 MDHEN and CDR2 SYDVKM. The CDR3 totals 14 residues. V shed 2 bases and J 5 bases; nucleotides not matched to a gene: 5. The CDR3 sequence is CASSLDRVNYGYTF. The CDR3 region has the DNA TGTGCCAGCAGTTTAGACAGGGTGAATTATGGCTACACCTTC.

J is TRBJ2-2 and V is TRBV11-3; D not certain. This CDR3 region has 13 residues. With 4 bases removed from V and 5 bases from J, the gap between germline ends came to 8 bases. Germline V CDR1 and CDR2: SGHNT, YENEEA. CDR3 sequence (DNA): TGTGCCAGCAGCTCCGCCCAGACCGGGGAGCTGTTTTTT. This codes for CASSSAQTGELFF.

A single count supports this clone. V is TRBV3-1 (or the pseudogene TRBV3-2) and J is TRBJ1-1; D uncertain. Trimming pared 2 bases from V and 5 bases from J, leaving 12 bases between. Germline V lookup: CDR1 LGHDT, CDR2 YNNKEL (reference sequence). The CDR3 is 14 residues long. The CDR3 is CASSQPGPMTEAFF. CDR3 in DNA: TGTGCCAGCAGCCAACCAGGTCCAATGACTGAAGCTTTCTTT.

V and J are TRBV5-8 and TRBJ1-6; a weak D match, TRBD1 (6 bases). CDR1 SGHTS and CDR2 YDEGEE come from the germline V gene. The length of the CDR3 is 15 residues. Trimming left V 7 bases short and J 3 bases short, with 14 bases between. The CDR3 bases are TGTGCCAGCCCGGGGGGCAGGGACTATAATTCACCCCTCCACTTT. Its protein is CASPGGRDYNSPLHF.

The chain is built from TRBV19 and TRBJ1-1; tentative D call: TRBD1 (6 bases). The CDR3 length is 15 residues. CDR1 and CDR2 from the germline V gene are LNHDA and SQIVND (reference sequence). Trimming cost V 7 bases and J 0 bases, with 15 bases left between them. CDR3 in amino acids: CASTLRGAMNTEAFF. Here the CDR3 DNA reads TGTGCCAGTACGTTACGGGGGGCCATGAACACTGAAGCTTTCTTT.

The chain is built from TRBV25-1 and TRBJ2-1, with 10 positions matching TRBD2. The J segment lost 10 bases and the V segment lost 8 bases, leaving 11 bases of the junction unmatched. This CDR3 is 14 amino acids long. Germline CDR1 and CDR2: MGHDK and SYGVNS. CDR3 bases: TGTGCCAGCGCCCGGACTAGCGGTGGATGGGAGCAGTTCTTC. Its protein is CASARTSGGWEQFF.

The gene calls are TRBV18 and TRBJ1-2, with a weak D call TRBD1 (6 bases). Germline CDR1 KGHSH, CDR2 LQKENI. The CDR3 is 14 residues long. V lost 5 bases and J 0 bases, leaving 10 bases between the germline ends. CDR3 sequence (DNA): TGTGCCAGCTCATCAGGGGTTTCTAACTATGGCTACACCTTC. It codes for CASSSGVSNYGYTF.

V is TRBV11-2 and J is TRBJ2-7; no firm D call. Trimming took 4 bases from V and 1 from J, leaving 2 bases between them. The CDR3 is 11 amino acids. Germline CDR1 SGHAT, CDR2 FQNNGV. CDR3 protein: CASSSSYEQYF. Here the CDR3 DNA reads TGTGCCAGCAGCTCATCCTACGAGCAGTACTTC.

This clone appeared once. V and J are TRBV19 and TRBJ2-2; a possible D gene is TRBD1 (5 bases). The CDR3 runs 16 residues. Trimming shortened V by 4 bases and J by 6 bases, and 18 bases separated the two germline ends. The germline gives CDR1 LNHDA, CDR2 SQIVND (reference sequence). The CDR3 coding sequence is TGTGCCAGTAGTAAAAGGGGCGGTGGGATACCCGGGGAGCTGTTTTTT. It specifies CASSKRGGGIPGELFF.

V usage is TRBV7-9 and J usage is TRBJ1-1, with unresolved D. Trimming left V 1 base short and J 2 bases short, with 11 bases between. CDR3 size: 15 residues. Germline V gene lookup returns CDR1 SEHNR and CDR2 FQNEAQ (reference sequence). Here the CDR3 reads CASSLDGGINTEAFF. Written as DNA, the CDR3 is TGTGCCAGCAGCTTAGATGGCGGAATCAACACTGAAGCTTTCTTT. The variable domain in full, with the rest retrieved from reference TRBV7-9 and TRBJ1-1, is DTGVSQNPRHKITKRGQNVTFRCDPISEHNRLYWYRQTLGQGPEFLTYFQNEAQLEKSRLLSDRFSAERPKGSFSTLEIQRTEQGDSAMYLCASSLDGGINTEAFFGQGTRLTVV.

Details on this clone: The junction does not match germline at one end; this may be a read error. The V gene is TRBV24-1, the J gene TRBJ1-5; D is unresolved. There are 14 residues in the CDR3. Germline V gene data show CDR1 as KGHDR and CDR2 as SFDVKD. The DNA for the CDR3 is TGTGCCACCAGAGATTTTTATAGCAATCAGCCCCAGCATTTT. Its translation is CATRDFYSNQPQHF.

Comments on this clone: Other nucleotide sequences from this sample produce the same CDR3. This sequence joins TRBV5-1 and TRBJ1-1; D not resolved. This CDR3 has 12 residues. Germline V CDR1 and CDR2: SGHRS, YFSETQ. Trimming removed 3 bases at V and 1 base at J, with 4 bases between. CDR3 bases: TGCGCCAGCAGCTCACAGAACACTGAAGCTTTCTTT. Translation gives CASSSQNTEAFF.

The chain has TRBV7-9 and TRBJ2-3; D is possibly TRBD1 (5 bases). Trimming left V 5 bases short and J 5 bases short, with 20 bases between. Germline V gives CDR1 SEHNR, CDR2 FQNEAQ (reference sequence). The CDR3 is 16 amino acids. The CDR3 nucleotides read TGTGCCAGCAGCCCCCTCCCCACAGGCGCAGAAGATACGCAGTATTTT. Translated, it gives CASSPLPTGAEDTQYF.

The chain combines TRBV27 with TRBJ1-2, with unresolved D. V dropped 4 bases and J dropped 4 bases, with 10 bases sitting between them. This CDR3 spans 13 amino acids. Germline V lookup: CDR1 MNHEY, CDR2 SMNVEV (reference sequence). CDR3 sequence (DNA): TGTGCCAGCAGTTCGGAGGCTGGCTATGGCTACACCTTC. Translated, it gives CASSSEAGYGYTF.

This clone was picked up one time. This chain joins TRBV6-4 and TRBJ1-5; no clear D. In germline, CDR1 is MRHNA, CDR2 SNTAGT. Trimming pared 0 bases from V and 5 bases from J, leaving 17 bases between. The CDR3 consists of 17 residues. DNA for the CDR3: TGTGCCAGCAGTGACTCAATGATTGAGCGGGCGGATCAGCCCCAGCATTTT. Protein sequence: CASSDSMIERADQPQHF.